Reported below is one T cell receptor (beta chain). Its antigen is not known. One entry per CDR3 protein results from TCRdb running MiXCR on the PCR reads. The sample has about 40,000 distinct CDR3 sequences, 18% seen once. The germline gives CDR1 MNHEY, CDR2 SMNVEV (reference sequence). The CDR3 loop spans 14 amino acids. Deletions cut 4 bases from V and 9 bases from J, with 13 bases between. This sample is drawn from a study of molecular identifiers for immune sequencing clone quantification. On the study more broadly: Replicates involved a five-way split of RNA from roughly 18,000 or 92,000 naive CD8 cells, with sequencing of four.

Study outcomes and limitations: In naive cells, under 1% of molecules belonged to clones above 20 RNA copies, against over 98% in effector cells.

Naive CD8 T cells were picked out by sorting for CD8+CD4-CCR7+CD45RA+. The genes are TRBV27 and TRBJ1-6, with D perhaps TRBD1 (5 bases). The receptor comes from a human donor in good health. Some libraries in this study had Jurkat cell RNA spiked in. Sequenced material: naive CD8+ T cells from blood, with Jurkat cell RNA spiked in. Subset indicated: FACS-sorted CD8+CD4-CCR7+CD45RA+ naive T cells. CDR3 in amino acids: CASSSSPGPSPLHF. In DNA, the CDR3 is TGTGCCAGCAGTTCCTCCCCGGGACCTTCACCCCTCCACTTT.